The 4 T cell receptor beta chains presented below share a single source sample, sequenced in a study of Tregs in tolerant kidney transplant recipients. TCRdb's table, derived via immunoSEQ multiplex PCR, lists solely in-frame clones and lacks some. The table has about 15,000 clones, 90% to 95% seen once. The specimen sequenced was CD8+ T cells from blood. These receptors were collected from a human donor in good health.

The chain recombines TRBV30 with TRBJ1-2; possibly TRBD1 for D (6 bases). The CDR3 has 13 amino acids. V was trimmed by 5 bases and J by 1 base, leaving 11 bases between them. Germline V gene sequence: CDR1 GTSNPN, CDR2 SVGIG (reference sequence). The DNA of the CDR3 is TGTGCCTGGGCCCACAGGGATAACTATGGCTACACCTTC. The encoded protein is CAWAHRDNYGYTF.

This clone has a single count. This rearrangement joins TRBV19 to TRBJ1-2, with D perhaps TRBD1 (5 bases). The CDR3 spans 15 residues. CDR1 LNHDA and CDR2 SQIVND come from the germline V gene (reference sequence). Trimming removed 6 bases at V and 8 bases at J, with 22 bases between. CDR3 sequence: CASSTQIIGAEGYTF. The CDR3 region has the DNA TGTGCCAGTAGCACGCAGATTATCGGGGCGGAAGGCTACACCTTC.

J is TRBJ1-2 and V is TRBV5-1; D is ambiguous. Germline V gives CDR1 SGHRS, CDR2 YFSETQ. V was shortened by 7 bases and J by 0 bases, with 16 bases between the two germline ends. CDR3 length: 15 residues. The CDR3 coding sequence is TGCGCCAGCGGGCCCGGTGGGGTAACTAACTATGGCTACACCTTC. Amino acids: CASGPGGVTNYGYTF. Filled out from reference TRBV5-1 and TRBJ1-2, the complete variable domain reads KAGVTQTPRYLIKTRGQQVTLSCSPISGHRSVSWYQQTPGQGLQFLFEYFSETQRNKGNFPGRFSGRQFSNSRSEMNVSTLELGDSALYLCASGPGGVTNYGYTFGSGTRLTVV.

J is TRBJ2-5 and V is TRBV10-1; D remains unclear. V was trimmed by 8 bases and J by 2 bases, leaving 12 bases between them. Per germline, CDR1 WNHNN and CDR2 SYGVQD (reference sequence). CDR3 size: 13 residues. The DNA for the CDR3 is TGCGCCAGCGGTCGACCACAGCAAGAGACCCAGTACTTC. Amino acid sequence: CASGRPQQETQYF.